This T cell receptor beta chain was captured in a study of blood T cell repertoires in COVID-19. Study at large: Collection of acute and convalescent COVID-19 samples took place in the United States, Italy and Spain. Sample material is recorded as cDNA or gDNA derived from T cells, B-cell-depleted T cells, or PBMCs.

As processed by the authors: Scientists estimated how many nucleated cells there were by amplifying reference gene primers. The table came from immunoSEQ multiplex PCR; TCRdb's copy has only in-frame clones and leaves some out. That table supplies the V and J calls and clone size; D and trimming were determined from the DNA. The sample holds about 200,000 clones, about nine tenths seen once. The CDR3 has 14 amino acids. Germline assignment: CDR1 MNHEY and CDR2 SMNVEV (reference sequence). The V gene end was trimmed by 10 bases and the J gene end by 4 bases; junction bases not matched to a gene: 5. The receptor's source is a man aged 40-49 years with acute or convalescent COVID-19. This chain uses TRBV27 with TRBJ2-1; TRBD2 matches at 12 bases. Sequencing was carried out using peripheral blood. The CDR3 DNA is TGTGCCACCCGGACTAGCGGGGTTTACAATGAGCAGTTCTTC. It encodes CATRTSGVYNEQFF.